These 21 T cell receptor beta chains originate from one sample sequenced in a study of metastatic and nonmetastatic thyroid tumors. TCRdb re-called the PCR reads with MiXCR. The table lists about 9,500 clones, around 30% of them singletons. Before thyroid surgery, none of the patients had received any treatment. Sample: tumor tissue. These receptors were collected from a female donor with papillary thyroid cancer or a benign thyroid nodule (not recorded which). Some clones in this sample may be carry-over from other donors' samples.

This clone was observed many times. The chain has TRBV7-8 and TRBJ2-5; TRBD2 agrees at 11 bases. Germline V lookup: CDR1 SGHVS, CDR2 FQNEAQ. This CDR3 spans 15 amino acids. Losses at the gene ends were 1 base for V and 5 bases for J; bases not matched to a gene: 3. The CDR3 protein is CASSLVPSGRETQYF. DNA of the CDR3: TGTGCCAGCAGCTTAGTCCCTAGCGGGAGGGAGACCCAGTACTTC.

This clone qualifies as medium-sized. The chain employs TRBV7-8 and TRBJ2-6; 8 bases agree with TRBD2. Trimming removed 4 bases from V and 0 bases from J; junction bases left unmatched: 8. This CDR3 has 18 amino acids. Per the germline V gene, CDR1 is SGHVS and CDR2 is FQNEAQ. CDR3 bases: TGTGCCAGCAGCTCAGCGGGACTAGACTTCTCTGGGGCCAACGTCCTGACTTTC. It codes for CASSSAGLDFSGANVLTF.

This clone has a count of ten or more. A single base separates this from a much larger clone, so it may be a read error. The sample has other DNA sequences that encode this CDR3 too. V usage is TRBV7-3 and J usage is TRBJ1-1; TRBD1 aligns across 12 bases. In germline, CDR1 is SGHTA, CDR2 FQGTGA. The CDR3 loop spans 15 amino acids. The V and J ends lost 5 bases and 8 bases, in that order; junction bases with no gene match: 9. As DNA, the CDR3 is TGTGCCAGCAGCGCGGGACAGGGGGCCGTCACGGAAGCTTTCTTT. Encoded protein: CASSAGQGAVTEAFF.

The chain joins TRBV28 to TRBJ2-7, with 8 bases identical to TRBD1. Trimming cost V 3 bases and J 2 bases; bases outside gene matches: 3. The V gene's germline CDR1 is MDHEN and CDR2 SYDVKM. The CDR3 totals 14 residues. DNA for the CDR3: TGTGCCAGCAGTTTGACAGGGGACACCTACGAGCAGTACTTC. Amino acid sequence: CASSLTGDTYEQYF.

Judged by abundance, this clone is medium-sized. This rearrangement joins TRBV20-1 to TRBJ2-2, with TRBD1 matching 11 bases. The CDR3 runs to 18 residues. From germline, CDR1 is DFQATT and CDR2 SNEGSKA (reference sequence). The ends lost 3 bases at V and 4 bases at J; junction bases unmatched: 13. In nucleotides, the CDR3 is TGCAGTGCTAGCCCGGGACAGGGGGGTCCCCGGAGCACCGGGGAGCTGTTTTTT. Protein: CSASPGQGGPRSTGELFF.

This clone was seen at least ten times. The chain combines TRBV5-6 with TRBJ2-6; D is uncertain. V lost 0 bases to trimming and J lost 10 bases, with 11 bases between them. Germline CDR1 and CDR2: SGHDT and YYEEEE. This CDR3 contains 14 residues. CDR3 in amino acids: CASSLGALRNVLTF. The CDR3, as DNA: TGTGCCAGCAGCTTGGGAGCGCTGCGGAACGTCCTGACTTTC. The variable domain in full, completed from reference TRBV5-6 and TRBJ2-6, reads DAGVTQSPTHLIKTRGQQVTLRCSPKSGHDTVSWYQQALGQGPQFIFQYYEEEERQRGNFPDRFSGHQFPNYSSELNVNALLLGDSALYLCASSLGALRNVLTFGAGSRLTVL.

The J gene is TRBJ1-2, the V gene TRBV5-1; the D is unclear. CDR1 and CDR2 from the germline V gene are SGHRS and YFSETQ. The CDR3 extends over 13 amino acids. Trimming took 0 bases from V and 5 from J, leaving 8 bases between them. CDR3 protein: CASSLEAYYGYTF. For the CDR3, the DNA is TGCGCCAGCAGCTTGGAGGCATATTATGGCTACACCTTC.

Regarding this clone: Mismatch with germline at one junction end may stem from a read error. The chain joins TRBV6-1 to TRBJ2-6; D not resolved. CDR1 and CDR2 from the germline V gene are MNHNS and SASEGT. This CDR3 comprises 17 residues. Here the CDR3 reads CATSGSGRFSGANVLTF. The CDR3 nucleotides read TGTGCCACCAGTGGGTCAGGCAGATTCTCTGGGGCCAACGTCCTGACTTTC.

Comments on this clone: A junction boundary mismatches the germline segment, possibly from a read error. V usage is TRBV10-1 and J usage is TRBJ2-1, with D possibly TRBD1 on 7 matching bases. This CDR3 is 15 amino acids long. Germline V gene sequence: CDR1 WNHNN, CDR2 SYGVQD (reference sequence). The CDR3 nucleotides are TGCACCAGCAGTTATCGGGGGACAGCCTGGGGTGAGCAGTTCTTC. It yields the protein CTSSYRGTAWGEQFF.

The chain joins TRBV5-1 to TRBJ2-7, with D perhaps matching TRBD1 or TRBD2 (5 bases each). Germline values: CDR1 SGHRS, CDR2 YFSETQ. The germline V and J ends were trimmed by 0 bases and 7 bases, with 20 bases remaining between them. This CDR3 contains 16 residues. In DNA, the CDR3 is TGCGCCAGCAGCTTGGTCCCTTCTGGGACGGTGCAAGAGCAGTACTTC. This sequence encodes CASSLVPSGTVQEQYF. The whole variable domain, filled in from reference TRBV5-1 and TRBJ2-7, reads KAGVTQTPRYLIKTRGQQVTLSCSPISGHRSVSWYQQTPGQGLQFLFEYFSETQRNKGNFPGRFSGRQFSNSRSEMNVSTLELGDSALYLCASSLVPSGTVQEQYFGPGTRLTVT.

This clone is classed as medium-sized. The chain has TRBV12-3 or TRBV12-4 and TRBJ2-3, with 8 bases matching TRBD2. J was trimmed by 3 bases and V by 1 base; bases with no gene match: 6. The CDR3 covers 16 residues. CDR3 DNA sequence: TGTGCCAGCAGTTTAGGAGCGGGAGTTCGTACAGATACGCAGTATTTT. It yields the protein CASSLGAGVRTDTQYF.

This clone has only a few counts. The chain is built from TRBV12-3 or TRBV12-4 and TRBJ1-1; D may be TRBD1 (6 bases). The length of the CDR3 is 15 residues. V lost 2 bases to trimming and J lost 3 bases, with 13 bases between them. The CDR3 is CASSLLRGLYTEAFF. The CDR3 nucleotides read TGTGCCAGCAGTTTACTGCGGGGGCTGTACACTGAAGCTTTCTTT.

This clone ranks as large. The chain has TRBV19 and TRBJ2-1; tentatively, D is TRBD1 (6 bases). This CDR3 is built from 14 residues. Trimming cost V 7 bases and J 4 bases, with 14 bases left between them. Germline loops: CDR1 LNHDA, CDR2 SQIVND (reference sequence). CDR3: CASKTGTPYNEQFF. CDR3 bases: TGTGCCAGTAAAACCGGGACACCTTACAATGAGCAGTTCTTC.

The sample holds a few counts of this clone. The chain joins TRBV24-1 to TRBJ1-5; D unresolved. Germline V lookup: CDR1 KGHDR, CDR2 SFDVKD. This CDR3 is built from 16 residues. Trimming stripped 6 bases from V and 3 bases from J, with 17 bases between. For the CDR3, the DNA is TGTGCCACCAGTTACCCGGATGAGGGAATCAATCAGCCCCAGCATTTT. Encoded protein: CATSYPDEGINQPQHF.

Concerning this clone itself: This specimen includes other DNA sequences encoding the same CDR3. This chain links TRBV9 with TRBJ2-6; D perhaps matches TRBD1 (6 bases). Germline CDR1 and CDR2: SGDLS and YYNGEE. V lost 4 bases, J lost 19 bases, and 27 bases lay in between. There are 15 residues in the CDR3. The CDR3 sequence: CASSPSGAGANALTF. For the CDR3, the DNA is TGTGCCAGCAGCCCATCAGGGGCTGGGGCCAACGCCCTTACTTTC.

In its sample, this clone was seen once. V and J are TRBV9 and TRBJ1-5; maybe TRBD1 (6 bases). V lost 4 bases and J 3 bases, leaving 8 bases between the germline ends. The germline CDR1 and CDR2 sequences are SGDLS and YYNGEE. The CDR3 contains 13 residues. For the CDR3, the DNA is TGTGCCAGCAGCCTGGGGGCCAATCAGCCCCAGCATTTT. Its translation: CASSLGANQPQHF.

This clone was recorded many times. A much bigger clone sits one base away, suggesting this may be a read error. Likely a read error: the CDR3 ends without its conserved phenylalanine or tryptophan. Other DNA sequences of this sample code for an identical CDR3. The chain recombines TRBV24-1 with TRBJ2-5; D gene uncertain. V lost 7 bases and J 4 bases, leaving 12 bases between the germline ends. The germline CDR1 and CDR2 sequences are KGHDR and SFDVKD. CDR3 length equals 13 residues. CDR3 bases: TGTGCCACCAGCCACCGGCCAGTAGAGACCCAGTACCTC. Its protein product is CATSHRPVETQYL.

The V and J genes are TRBV4-2 and TRBJ2-3; D uncertain. The V and J ends lost 4 bases and 0 bases respectively, with 14 bases between them. Germline V gives CDR1 LGHNA, CDR2 YNFKEQ. The CDR3 extends over 16 amino acids. The CDR3 nucleotides are TGTGCCAGCAGCCCTCACAGAACCCCTAGCACAGATACGCAGTATTTT. The encoded protein is CASSPHRTPSTDTQYF.

J is TRBJ2-7 and V is TRBV4-1, with D uncertain. This CDR3 spans 12 amino acids. Germline CDR1 and CDR2: MGHRA and YSYEKL. Trimming took 4 bases from V and 5 from J, leaving 9 bases between them. DNA of the CDR3: TGCGCCAGCAGCCCCCCTGGGGACGAGCAGTACTTC. This translates into CASSPPGDEQYF.

This chain connects TRBV18 to TRBJ1-2; D uncertain. Looked up from germline, CDR1 is KGHSH and CDR2 is LQKENI. CDR3 length: 13 amino acids. The V gene lost 4 bases and the J gene lost 3 bases, with 9 bases spanning the gap. The CDR3 DNA reads TGTGCCAGCTCACTGGTAGCTGACTATGGCTACACCTTC. Translated: CASSLVADYGYTF.

The chain employs TRBV28 and TRBJ2-7; D is unclear. This CDR3 contains 11 residues. Per the germline V gene, CDR1 is MDHEN and CDR2 is SYDVKM. Trimming removed 8 bases from V and 4 bases from J, with 9 bases in between. The CDR3 region is CASHHSYEQYF. DNA of the CDR3: TGTGCCAGCCACCATAGTTACGAGCAGTACTTC. Drawing the rest from reference TRBV28 and TRBJ2-7, the complete variable domain is DVKVTQSSRYLVKRTGEKVFLECVQDMDHENMFWYRQDPGLGLRLIYFSYDVKMKEKGDIPEGYSVSREKKERFSLILESASTNQTSMYLCASHHSYEQYFGPGTRLTVT.